This paragraph reports one T cell receptor beta chain. Its antigen is unidentified. Other DNA sequences in this specimen translate into the identical CDR3. Germline loops: CDR1 SEHNR, CDR2 FQNEAQ (reference sequence). The V and J ends lost 2 bases and 1 base respectively, with 6 bases between them. The CDR3 loop spans 14 amino acids. The assay was immunoSEQ multiplex PCR, and TCRdb's table has in-frame clones only and misses some. The sample lists 150,000 to 200,000 clones, around 94% occurring once. This entry is derived from a study of T cell responses to AZD1222 COVID-19 vaccine. Study outcomes and limitations: Just six AZD1222 recipients tested seropositive at baseline.

The TCR sequence derives from an adult in good health. The V call is TRBV7-9, the J call TRBJ2-1, with a tentative D call TRBD1 (5 bases). The material was peripheral blood, obtained on day 0 of AZD1222 vaccination. The CDR3 nucleotides are TGTGCCAGCAGCTTACAGGGTTCCTACAATGAGCAGTTCTTC. The encoded protein is CASSLQGSYNEQFF. Using reference TRBV7-9 and TRBJ2-1 for the parts outside the CDR3, the full variable domain is DTGVSQNPRHKITKRGQNVTFRCDPISEHNRLYWYRQTLGQGPEFLTYFQNEAQLEKSRLLSDRFSAERPKGSFSTLEIQRTEQGDSAMYLCASSLQGSYNEQFFGPGTRLTVL.